This T cell receptor beta chain was captured by sequencing in a study of T cells in Graves' hyperthyroidism and ophthalmopathy. General study findings and limits: Peripheral blood also featured most of the thyroid clonotypes expanded above 0.001.

A note on this clonotype: Its antigen is undetermined.

The CDR3 runs to 15 residues. CDR1 MDHEN and CDR2 SYDVKM come from the germline V gene. Trimming left V 3 bases short and J 0 bases short, with 9 bases between. Newly diagnosed patients aged 18 to 65 had hyperthyroidism of under 2 months' duration. Lactation, pregnancy, other autoimmune disease or uncontrolled infection excluded patients. Amplification of TCR beta CDR3 regions was performed using RNA transcripts as template. The HTBI primer set was used in a first-round RT-PCR of the TCR CDR3. TCRdb fed the multiplex PCR reads into MiXCR, producing one record per CDR3 protein. The sample carries 270,000 or so distinct CDR3 sequences, 13% to 15% recorded once.

The chain links TRBV28 to TRBJ2-1, with D perhaps being TRBD1 or TRBD2 (5 bases each). This TCR was sampled from a woman aged 50 to 65 with Graves' hyperthyroidism that later progressed to Graves' ophthalmopathy. Sequencing was performed on blood. CDR3 protein: CASSFPGASYNEQFF. CDR3 DNA sequence: TGTGCCAGCAGTTTTCCCGGGGCCTCCTACAATGAGCAGTTCTTC.